Listed below are T cell receptor beta chains from one sample, sequenced in a study of identical twins' blood T cells. TCRdb processed the 5' RACE reads anew with MiXCR; each CDR3 protein has one entry. Here the sample spans 350,000 to 450,000 distinct CDR3 sequences, roughly 28% being singletons. Sequencing was done on a sample of PBMCs. These receptors were taken from a woman between 18 and 55 years old in good health. Each CDR3 is given with its conserved first and last residue. The order of the fields is D gene, V gene, clone size, CDR3 length, J gene, CDR3 protein, CDR3 DNA. The D gene is left open where the match is weak. Size tells how often a clone was seen (once, few, many) or the class of an expanded clone, and some rows leave it out.

D gene: TRBD1; V gene: TRBV7-2; clone size: -; CDR3 length: 16; J gene: TRBJ2-3; CDR3 protein: CASSLRRTGRTDTQYF; CDR3 DNA: TGTGCCAGCAGCTTACGAAGGACAGGGAGGACAGATACGCAGTATTTT
D gene: TRBD1; V gene: TRBV10-3; clone size: -; CDR3 length: 15; J gene: TRBJ2-3; CDR3 protein: CAITSGQGPADTQYF; CDR3 DNA: TGTGCCATCACATCGGGACAGGGCCCCGCAGATACGCAGTATTTT
D gene: -; V gene: TRBV18; clone size: -; CDR3 length: 15; J gene: TRBJ1-4; CDR3 protein: CASSSPEDSSRKLFF; CDR3 DNA: TGTGCCAGCTCGTCCCCAGAGGACTCTTCGAGAAAACTGTTTTTT
D gene: -; V gene: TRBV5-1; clone size: few; CDR3 length: 15; J gene: TRBJ1-1; CDR3 protein: CASSAVMGDHTEAFF; CDR3 DNA: TGCGCCAGCAGCGCGGTAATGGGCGATCACACTGAAGCTTTCTTT
D gene: -; V gene: TRBV6-5; clone size: -; CDR3 length: 16; J gene: TRBJ2-1; CDR3 protein: CASSYSSFGPYNEQFF; CDR3 DNA: TGTGCCAGCAGTTACTCGTCTTTTGGGCCATACAATGAGCAGTTCTTC
D gene: -; V gene: TRBV11-2; clone size: few; CDR3 length: 15; J gene: TRBJ2-7; CDR3 protein: CASSLRAGMMYEQYF; CDR3 DNA: TGTGCCAGCAGCTTAAGAGCTGGAATGATGTACGAGCAGTACTTC
D gene: -; V gene: TRBV27; clone size: few; CDR3 length: 17; J gene: TRBJ2-6; CDR3 protein: CASSPQYFQGYANVLTF; CDR3 DNA: TGTGCCAGCAGTCCACAATACTTTCAGGGGTACGCCAACGTCCTGACTTTC
D gene: -; V gene: TRBV6-6; clone size: -; CDR3 length: 17; J gene: TRBJ2-4; CDR3 protein: CASRTGLLVLAKDIQYF; CDR3 DNA: TGTGCCAGCAGGACGGGACTGTTAGTTCTAGCCAAAGACATTCAGTACTTC
D gene: -; V gene: TRBV11-2; clone size: -; CDR3 length: 17; J gene: TRBJ1-1; CDR3 protein: CASSFRVGMGMNTEAFF; CDR3 DNA: TGTGCCAGCAGCTTCAGAGTGGGCATGGGGATGAACACTGAAGCTTTCTTT
D gene: -; V gene: TRBV7-9; clone size: few; CDR3 length: 16; J gene: TRBJ1-2; CDR3 protein: CASSLGDAGRGYGYTF; CDR3 DNA: TGTGCCAGCAGCTTAGGTGATGCTGGCAGGGGCTATGGCTACACCTTC
D gene: -; V gene: TRBV19; clone size: -; CDR3 length: 16; J gene: TRBJ1-1; CDR3 protein: CASSMFAVQGLFVAFF; CDR3 DNA: TGTGCCAGTAGTATGTTTGCTGTTCAGGGCCTCTTCGTAGCTTTCTTT
D gene: -; V gene: TRBV11-2; clone size: few; CDR3 length: 16; J gene: TRBJ2-5; CDR3 protein: CASSLPTEGGSETQYF; CDR3 DNA: TGTGCCAGCAGCCTACCAACCGAGGGGGGATCCGAGACCCAGTACTTC
D gene: -; V gene: TRBV3-1; clone size: -; CDR3 length: 12; J gene: TRBJ2-7; CDR3 protein: CASSQDYRQQYF; CDR3 DNA: TGTGCCAGCAGCCAAGATTATCGTCAGCAGTACTTC
D gene: -; V gene: TRBV25-1; clone size: -; CDR3 length: 12; J gene: TRBJ2-7; CDR3 protein: CASSEYIHEQYF; CDR3 DNA: TGTGCCAGCAGTGAATATATCCACGAGCAGTACTTC
D gene: -; V gene: TRBV5-1; clone size: -; CDR3 length: 14; J gene: TRBJ2-7; CDR3 protein: CASSLDRASDEQYF; CDR3 DNA: TGCGCCAGCAGCTTGGATAGGGCTTCCGACGAGCAGTACTTC
D gene: -; V gene: TRBV6-2/TRBV6-3; clone size: few; CDR3 length: 13; J gene: TRBJ1-1; CDR3 protein: CASSYDPRTEAFF; CDR3 DNA: TGTGCCAGCAGTTATGACCCTCGGACTGAAGCTTTCTTT
D gene: -; V gene: TRBV28; clone size: few; CDR3 length: 12; J gene: TRBJ2-2; CDR3 protein: CASSTSTGELFF; CDR3 DNA: TGTGCCAGCTCAACTTCCACCGGGGAGCTGTTTTTT
D gene: TRBD2; V gene: TRBV24-1; clone size: many; CDR3 length: 12; J gene: TRBJ2-1; CDR3 protein: CATLAGDNEQFF; CDR3 DNA: TGTGCCACATTAGCGGGAGACAATGAGCAGTTCTTC
D gene: TRBD2; V gene: TRBV11-2; clone size: few; CDR3 length: 16; J gene: TRBJ2-1; CDR3 protein: CASSSPLAGVYNEQFF; CDR3 DNA: TGTGCCAGCAGCTCCCCATTAGCGGGAGTTTACAATGAGCAGTTCTTC
D gene: -; V gene: TRBV5-1; clone size: few; CDR3 length: 13; J gene: TRBJ1-1; CDR3 protein: CASSLIQGTEAFF; CDR3 DNA: TGCGCCAGCAGCTTGATTCAGGGCACTGAAGCTTTCTTT
D gene: -; V gene: TRBV20-1; clone size: -; CDR3 length: 12; J gene: TRBJ1-6; CDR3 protein: CSAMRSASPLHF; CDR3 DNA: TGCAGTGCTATGAGGTCCGCCTCCCCCCTCCACTTT
D gene: -; V gene: TRBV29-1; clone size: few; CDR3 length: 13; J gene: TRBJ2-3; CDR3 protein: CSVRIQSTDTQYF; CDR3 DNA: TGCAGCGTTAGGATCCAGTCCACAGATACGCAGTATTTT
D gene: -; V gene: TRBV29-1; clone size: many; CDR3 length: 13; J gene: TRBJ1-5; CDR3 protein: CSVSRGSGQPQHF; CDR3 DNA: TGCAGCGTTTCTCGCGGCAGCGGACAGCCCCAGCATTTT
D gene: -; V gene: TRBV10-3; clone size: few; CDR3 length: 13; J gene: TRBJ2-5; CDR3 protein: CAISVDYQETQYF; CDR3 DNA: TGTGCCATCAGTGTAGACTATCAAGAGACCCAGTACTTC
D gene: -; V gene: TRBV6-5; clone size: -; CDR3 length: 15; J gene: TRBJ2-7; CDR3 protein: CASSMEWQGVYEQYF; CDR3 DNA: TGTGCCAGCAGCATGGAATGGCAGGGAGTGTACGAGCAGTACTTC
D gene: -; V gene: TRBV28; clone size: -; CDR3 length: 15; J gene: TRBJ1-4; CDR3 protein: CASSSQTGNNEKLFF; CDR3 DNA: TGTGCCAGCAGTTCCCAGACAGGAAATAATGAAAAACTGTTTTTT
D gene: TRBD2; V gene: TRBV9; clone size: -; CDR3 length: 15; J gene: TRBJ2-5; CDR3 protein: CVSSILAGVKETQYF; CDR3 DNA: TGTGTCAGCAGTATCCTAGCGGGAGTAAAAGAGACCCAGTACTTC
D gene: TRBD1; V gene: TRBV12-3/TRBV12-4; clone size: -; CDR3 length: 15; J gene: TRBJ2-2; CDR3 protein: CASSLARTGIGELFF; CDR3 DNA: TGTGCCAGCAGTTTAGCGAGGACAGGGATCGGGGAGCTGTTTTTT
D gene: -; V gene: TRBV25-1; clone size: -; CDR3 length: 15; J gene: TRBJ2-2; CDR3 protein: CASSVGGRGAGELFF; CDR3 DNA: TGTGCCAGCAGTGTAGGGGGCAGGGGGGCCGGGGAGCTGTTTTTT
D gene: -; V gene: TRBV12-5; clone size: few; CDR3 length: 16; J gene: TRBJ1-6; CDR3 protein: CASGLGQLYYNSPLHF; CDR3 DNA: TGTGCTAGTGGTTTGGGGCAGCTCTACTATAATTCACCCCTCCACTTT
D gene: -; V gene: TRBV7-9; clone size: few; CDR3 length: 14; J gene: TRBJ2-5; CDR3 protein: CASSLSLGSETQYF; CDR3 DNA: TGTGCCAGCAGCTTAAGTCTGGGAAGCGAGACCCAGTACTTC
D gene: -; V gene: TRBV12-5; clone size: few; CDR3 length: 12; J gene: TRBJ2-2; CDR3 protein: CAAQANTGELFF; CDR3 DNA: TGTGCGGCGCAGGCGAACACCGGGGAGCTGTTTTTT
D gene: -; V gene: TRBV2; clone size: few; CDR3 length: 12; J gene: TRBJ1-1; CDR3 protein: CASSGHGSEAFF; CDR3 DNA: TGTGCCAGCAGTGGCCACGGATCTGAAGCTTTCTTT
D gene: -; V gene: TRBV6-6; clone size: few; CDR3 length: 13; J gene: TRBJ2-1; CDR3 protein: CASSYSTENEQFF; CDR3 DNA: TGTGCCAGCAGTTACTCAACAGAAAATGAGCAGTTCTTC
D gene: -; V gene: TRBV29-1; clone size: -; CDR3 length: 11; J gene: TRBJ2-7; CDR3 protein: CSVRNRHEQYF; CDR3 DNA: TGCAGCGTTCGAAACCGCCACGAGCAGTACTTC
D gene: -; V gene: TRBV3-1; clone size: -; CDR3 length: 15; J gene: TRBJ1-4; CDR3 protein: CASSDMEATNEKLFF; CDR3 DNA: TGTGCCAGCAGCGACATGGAGGCAACTAATGAAAAACTGTTTTTT
D gene: TRBD2; V gene: TRBV6-2/TRBV6-3; clone size: -; CDR3 length: 15; J gene: TRBJ2-1; CDR3 protein: CASSYGGGWYNEQFF; CDR3 DNA: TGTGCCAGCAGTTACGGCGGGGGGTGGTACAATGAGCAGTTCTTC
D gene: TRBD2; V gene: TRBV6-6; clone size: few; CDR3 length: 13; J gene: TRBJ2-3; CDR3 protein: CASRSGRGSTQYF; CDR3 DNA: TGTGCCAGCCGTTCCGGGAGGGGGTCTACGCAGTATTTT
D gene: -; V gene: TRBV2; clone size: many; CDR3 length: 11; J gene: TRBJ1-1; CDR3 protein: CASIWVAEAFF; CDR3 DNA: TGTGCCAGCATATGGGTCGCTGAAGCTTTCTTT
D gene: -; V gene: TRBV20-1; clone size: few; CDR3 length: 14; J gene: TRBJ1-1; CDR3 protein: CSARGGQVNTEAFF; CDR3 DNA: TGCAGTGCTAGAGGGGGCCAGGTAAACACTGAAGCTTTCTTT
D gene: -; V gene: TRBV7-9; clone size: -; CDR3 length: 15; J gene: TRBJ1-3; CDR3 protein: CASSPPWSSGNTIYF; CDR3 DNA: TGTGCCAGCAGCCCCCCCTGGAGCTCTGGAAACACCATATATTTT
D gene: -; V gene: TRBV10-3; clone size: few; CDR3 length: 13; J gene: TRBJ1-1; CDR3 protein: CAIMRGPETEAFF; CDR3 DNA: TGTGCCATCATGCGGGGCCCGGAGACTGAAGCTTTCTTT
D gene: -; V gene: TRBV7-2; clone size: -; CDR3 length: 14; J gene: TRBJ1-5; CDR3 protein: CASSLKYSNQPQHF; CDR3 DNA: TGTGCCAGCAGCCTTAAATATAGCAATCAGCCCCAGCATTTT
D gene: -; V gene: TRBV19; clone size: few; CDR3 length: 14; J gene: TRBJ1-1; CDR3 protein: CASSIGNSYTEAFF; CDR3 DNA: TGTGCCAGTAGTATAGGAAACAGCTACACTGAAGCTTTCTTT
D gene: -; V gene: TRBV21-1; clone size: -; CDR3 length: 18; J gene: TRBJ2-5; CDR3 protein: CASSKKGPGGVLKETQYF; CDR3 DNA: TGTGCCAGCAGCAAAAAAGGTCCCGGCGGGGTTCTGAAAGAGACCCAGTACTTC
D gene: TRBD1; V gene: TRBV20-1; clone size: many; CDR3 length: 12; J gene: TRBJ1-1; CDR3 protein: CSSGQGNTEAFF; CDR3 DNA: TGCAGTTCCGGACAGGGGAACACTGAAGCTTTCTTT
D gene: -; V gene: TRBV10-3; clone size: -; CDR3 length: 12; J gene: TRBJ2-7; CDR3 protein: CAARTDTYEQYF; CDR3 DNA: TGTGCCGCGCGGACGGACACCTACGAGCAGTACTTC
D gene: -; V gene: TRBV29-1; clone size: few; CDR3 length: 12; J gene: TRBJ2-7; CDR3 protein: CSVGTPPYEQYF; CDR3 DNA: TGCAGCGTTGGCACCCCACCCTACGAGCAGTACTTC
D gene: TRBD2; V gene: TRBV20-1; clone size: few; CDR3 length: 17; J gene: TRBJ2-5; CDR3 protein: CSARDRLAGSSKETQYF; CDR3 DNA: TGCAGTGCTAGAGATCGACTAGCGGGGTCCTCAAAAGAGACCCAGTACTTC
D gene: -; V gene: TRBV27; clone size: few; CDR3 length: 15; J gene: TRBJ1-1; CDR3 protein: CASSLNTDLNTEAFF; CDR3 DNA: TGTGCCAGCAGTTTAAATACAGATTTGAACACTGAAGCTTTCTTT
D gene: TRBD2; V gene: TRBV3-1; clone size: -; CDR3 length: 13; J gene: TRBJ2-1; CDR3 protein: CASSPGLDSEQFF; CDR3 DNA: TGTGCCAGCAGCCCGGGACTAGATAGTGAGCAGTTCTTC
D gene: -; V gene: TRBV29-1; clone size: -; CDR3 length: 13; J gene: TRBJ1-5; CDR3 protein: CSVVSGVNQPQHF; CDR3 DNA: TGCAGCGTTGTTTCAGGGGTCAATCAGCCCCAGCATTTT
D gene: TRBD2; V gene: TRBV12-3/TRBV12-4; clone size: -; CDR3 length: 19; J gene: TRBJ2-2; CDR3 protein: CASSLLGLAGGPNTGELFF; CDR3 DNA: TGTGCCAGCAGTTTATTGGGACTAGCGGGGGGGCCGAACACCGGGGAGCTGTTTTTT
D gene: -; V gene: TRBV5-1; clone size: many; CDR3 length: 14; J gene: TRBJ1-1; CDR3 protein: CASSSGTVSTEAFF; CDR3 DNA: TGCGCCAGCAGCTCCGGGACTGTCAGCACTGAAGCTTTCTTT
D gene: TRBD2; V gene: TRBV29-1; clone size: -; CDR3 length: 16; J gene: TRBJ2-3; CDR3 protein: CSVYLTSGGVTDTQYF; CDR3 DNA: TGCAGCGTTTACCTTACTAGCGGGGGGGTCACGGATACGCAGTATTTT
D gene: -; V gene: TRBV2; clone size: few; CDR3 length: 13; J gene: TRBJ1-2; CDR3 protein: CASGKSRNYGYTF; CDR3 DNA: TGTGCCAGCGGGAAGTCCAGGAACTATGGCTACACCTTC
D gene: TRBD1; V gene: TRBV11-3; clone size: -; CDR3 length: 17; J gene: TRBJ2-2; CDR3 protein: CASRPLPGTGRSGELFF; CDR3 DNA: TGTGCCAGCAGACCTCTTCCCGGGACAGGGAGGTCTGGGGAGCTGTTTTTT
D gene: -; V gene: TRBV7-2; clone size: few; CDR3 length: 16; J gene: TRBJ2-1; CDR3 protein: CVSSLEGGTAYNEQFF; CDR3 DNA: TGTGTCAGCAGCTTAGAAGGGGGAACAGCCTACAATGAGCAGTTCTTC
D gene: -; V gene: TRBV20-1; clone size: few; CDR3 length: 13; J gene: TRBJ1-4; CDR3 protein: CSARAGLNEKLFF; CDR3 DNA: TGCAGTGCTAGAGCAGGGCTTAATGAAAAACTGTTTTTT